These 29 T cell receptor beta chains originate from one sample sequenced in a study of CD8 T cells in Susac syndrome. The RNA, roughly 0.45 to 1 ug, was put through reverse transcription using random hexamers. MiXCR, run by TCRdb on the immunoSEQ multiplex PCR reads, gives a single entry per CDR3 protein. Among over 95,000 distinct CDR3 sequences listed, 85% to 95% were seen once. The sequencing sample was made of CD8+ T cells from PBMCs. Source of these receptors: a human donor in good health.

V is TRBV14 and J is TRBJ1-1, with TRBD1 matching 7 bases. Per the germline V gene, CDR1 is SGHDN and CDR2 is FVKESK. V shed 0 bases and J 6 bases; nucleotides not matched to a gene: 7. The CDR3 totals 15 residues. CDR3 sequence: CASSQEGQPTPEAFF. CDR3 nucleotide sequence: TGTGCCAGCAGCCAAGAGGGACAGCCGACCCCTGAAGCTTTCTTT.

V and J are TRBV25-1 and TRBJ2-5; TRBD1 matches 9 bases. CDR3 length: 17 residues. Germline V gives CDR1 MGHDK, CDR2 SYGVNS. The V gene end was trimmed by 6 bases and the J gene end by 5 bases; junction bases not matched to a gene: 16. This chain's CDR3 is CASRSQRTGVRGETQYF. Written as DNA, the CDR3 is TGTGCCAGCAGGTCGCAGAGGACAGGGGTCCGGGGGGAGACCCAGTACTTC. Supplemented by reference TRBV25-1 and TRBJ2-5, the full variable domain reads EADIYQTPRYLVIGTGKKITLECSQTMGHDKMYWYQQDPGMELHLIHYSYGVNSTEKGDLSSESTVSRIRTEHFPLTLESARPSHTSQYLCASRSQRTGVRGETQYFGPGTRLLVL.

This chain joins TRBV20-1 and TRBJ2-1; 8 bases map to TRBD2. This CDR3 is built from 18 residues. V was pared by 2 bases and J by 5 bases, with 17 bases of the junction left unmatched. Germline values: CDR1 DFQATT, CDR2 SNEGSKA (reference sequence). CDR3 in DNA: TGCAGTGCTAGATCGGGGGAAGGAGGGTGGCGGGGGGACAATGAGCAGTTCTTC. It is translated as CSARSGEGGWRGDNEQFF.

CDR3 nucleotide sequence: TGCAGTGCTCCGGGCGGGAGTTTTAATGAGCAGTTCTTC. It encodes CSAPGGSFNEQFF. J is TRBJ2-1 and V is TRBV20-1; 7 bases map to TRBD2. The CDR3 is 13 amino acids. The trim removed 5 bases at V and 7 bases at J, leaving 8 bases unmatched. Germline values: CDR1 DFQATT, CDR2 SNEGSKA (reference sequence).

The V gene is TRBV7-3, the J gene TRBJ1-1, with D unclear. V gave up 5 bases and J gave up 1 base, with 11 bases separating them. CDR3 length equals 14 residues. In germline, CDR1 is SGHTA, CDR2 FQGTGA. Written as DNA, the CDR3 is TGTGCCAGCAGCCCCCAGGCGGGGAACACTGAAGCTTTCTTT. Translating it yields CASSPQAGNTEAFF.

This chain uses TRBV5-4 with TRBJ2-6, with D maybe TRBD2 (6 bases). This CDR3 region has 17 residues. Trimming cost V 3 bases and J 1 base, with 14 bases left between them. From germline, CDR1 is SGHNT and CDR2 YYREEE (reference sequence). CDR3 sequence (DNA): TGTGCCAGCAGCTCGCGGGGAGGCCTATCTGGGGCCAACGTCCTGACTTTC. Translation gives CASSSRGGLSGANVLTF.

This clonotype came up a few times. The chain employs TRBV20-1 and TRBJ2-7; a possible D gene is TRBD1 (6 bases). The CDR3 has 13 amino acids. CDR1 and CDR2 from the germline V gene are DFQATT and SNEGSKA (reference sequence). Trimming shortened V by 1 base and J by 0 bases, and 7 bases separated the two germline ends. The CDR3 sequence is CSARGTDSYEQYF. In DNA, the CDR3 is TGCAGTGCTAGAGGGACAGACTCCTACGAGCAGTACTTC.

The V gene is TRBV7-8, the J gene TRBJ2-7; 10 bases match TRBD2. The J segment lost 5 bases and the V segment lost 1 base, leaving 5 bases of the junction unmatched. The length of the CDR3 is 15 residues. Germline values: CDR1 SGHVS, CDR2 FQNEAQ. Here the CDR3 reads CASSLEAGGPDEQYF. The DNA of the CDR3 is TGTGCCAGCAGCTTAGAAGCGGGGGGGCCTGACGAGCAGTACTTC.

The chain uses TRBV2 and TRBJ2-5, with a possible D match to TRBD1 (7 bases). The germline V and J ends were trimmed by 7 bases and 2 bases, with 17 bases remaining between them. The CDR3 is made up of 15 amino acids. Germline V gene sequence: CDR1 SNHLY, CDR2 FYNNEI. CDR3 in DNA: TGTGCCAGCAAAGGAGGGGGCATGCCACAAGAGACCCAGTACTTC. Residues: CASKGGGMPQETQYF.

CDR3 loop: CASSLTTGNTEAFF. In DNA form, the CDR3 reads TGTGCCAGCAGCTTAACGACAGGTAACACTGAAGCTTTCTTT. The genes are TRBV7-3 and TRBJ1-1, with a possible D match to TRBD1 (6 bases). Trimming stripped 0 bases from V and 2 bases from J, with 7 bases between. The CDR3 has 14 residues. The germline V gene encodes CDR1 SGHTA and CDR2 FQGTGA.

The CDR3 coding sequence is TGTGCCAGCTCACCACCGAGCGCAGGAACCAAAAACATTCAGTACTTC. This codes for CASSPPSAGTKNIQYF. The chain employs TRBV18 and TRBJ2-4; no firm D call. Trimming removed 0 bases from V and 2 bases from J, with 11 bases in between. CDR3 length equals 16 residues. Germline-derived CDR1 and CDR2 are KGHSH and LQKENI.

The V gene is TRBV12-3 or TRBV12-4, the J gene TRBJ2-1, with TRBD1 matching 7 bases. The CDR3 runs 14 residues. Trimming at V came to 9 bases and at J to 0 bases, leaving 5 bases not matched to a gene. CDR3 residues: CASQGVFSYNEQFF. In DNA form, the CDR3 reads TGTGCCAGTCAGGGGGTCTTCTCCTACAATGAGCAGTTCTTC.

This sequence joins TRBV30 and TRBJ2-7, with 10 bases lining up with TRBD2. J was trimmed by 7 bases and V by 0 bases; bases with no gene match: 9. Per the germline V gene, CDR1 is GTSNPN and CDR2 is SVGIG (reference sequence). This CDR3 contains 15 residues. CDR3 loop: CAWSVPASGRWEQYF. The CDR3 nucleotides read TGTGCCTGGAGTGTACCGGCTAGCGGGAGATGGGAGCAGTACTTC.

The chain uses TRBV7-3 and TRBJ2-3; the match to TRBD2 covers 8 bases. The CDR3 has 15 amino acids. With 1 base clipped from V and 1 base from J, the junction kept 1 base outside the gene matches. Germline V gene sequence: CDR1 SGHTA, CDR2 FQGTGA. CDR3: CASSLKLAGTDTQYF. CDR3 in DNA: TGTGCCAGCAGCTTAAAACTAGCGGGCACAGATACGCAGTATTTT.

This chain links TRBV6-5 with TRBJ2-3, with 9 positions matching TRBD2. In germline, CDR1 is MNHEY, CDR2 SVGAGI. The V segment lost 0 bases and the J segment 1 base; nucleotides outside the gene matches: 2. The CDR3 is 16 amino acids. In DNA form, the CDR3 reads TGTGCCAGCAGTTACTCGACTAGCGGTCGCACAGATACGCAGTATTTT. Translation gives CASSYSTSGRTDTQYF.

The CDR3 bases are TGTGCCAGCAGCTTGGCTAGCGGGCGGTCTGGGGCCAACGTCCTGACTTTC. It codes for CASSLASGRSGANVLTF. This chain joins TRBV5-5 and TRBJ2-6; 8 positions match TRBD2. After removal of 0 bases from V and 1 base from J, the junction contained 3 bases not matched to a gene. Per germline, CDR1 SGHKS and CDR2 YYEKEE (reference sequence). The CDR3 loop spans 17 amino acids.

This clonotype has a handful of counts. CDR3 residues: CASSLMNTEAFF. In DNA form, the CDR3 reads TGTGCCAGCAGCTTAATGAACACTGAAGCTTTCTTT. V is TRBV7-9 and J is TRBJ1-1; no reliable D call. V shed 2 bases and J shed 0 bases, with 1 base lying between them. The CDR3 has 12 amino acids. Germline loops: CDR1 SEHNR, CDR2 FQNEAQ (reference sequence).

The V gene is TRBV12-3 or TRBV12-4, the J gene TRBJ2-7; D remains unclear. V gave up 3 bases and J gave up 0 bases, with 3 bases separating them. This CDR3 is built from 12 residues. The CDR3 spells CASSLLSYEQYF. The CDR3 DNA follows: TGTGCCAGCAGTTTGCTCTCCTACGAGCAGTACTTC.

This chain joins TRBV7-9 and TRBJ2-1, with 11 nucleotides matching TRBD2. Germline values: CDR1 SEHNR, CDR2 FQNEAQ (reference sequence). Germline trimming cut 5 bases from V and 5 bases from J; bases unmatched to any gene: 8. CDR3 size: 16 residues. CDR3 region: CASSQRLAGGDNEQFF. In nucleotides, the CDR3 is TGTGCCAGCAGCCAGAGGTTAGCGGGAGGGGACAATGAGCAGTTCTTC. The whole variable domain, filled in from reference TRBV7-9 and TRBJ2-1, reads DTGVSQNPRHKITKRGQNVTFRCDPISEHNRLYWYRQTLGQGPEFLTYFQNEAQLEKSRLLSDRFSAERPKGSFSTLEIQRTEQGDSAMYLCASSQRLAGGDNEQFFGPGTRLTVL.

V is TRBV7-9 and J is TRBJ2-2; possible D gene TRBD2, 6 bases. The germline V gene has CDR1 SEHNR and CDR2 FQNEAQ (reference sequence). Trimming cost V 4 bases and J 4 bases, with 13 bases left between them. The CDR3 runs to 15 residues. The CDR3 nucleotides read TGTGCCAGCAGCTCAGGAGGGACGGGCACCGGGGAGCTGTTTTTT. This translates into CASSSGGTGTGELFF.

The V call is TRBV12-3 or TRBV12-4, the J call TRBJ1-1; D not certain. The CDR3 totals 13 residues. V was shortened by 6 bases and J by 10 bases, with 18 bases between the two germline ends. The CDR3 protein is CASSEKTLFGAFF. The CDR3 DNA reads TGTGCCAGCAGCGAAAAGACGTTGTTCGGAGCTTTCTTT.

On this clonotype: One end of the junction is discordant with germline, which a read error may explain. The V call is TRBV6-5, the J call TRBJ2-7; 10 bases match TRBD1. The length of the CDR3 is 14 residues. Germline V lookup: CDR1 MNHEY, CDR2 SVGAGI. CDR3 residues: CASSYGTGAYGQYF. The DNA of the CDR3 is TGTGCCAGCAGTTACGGGACAGGGGCCTACGGGCAGTACTTC.

V gene TRBV29-1 combines with J gene TRBJ1-2; D is undetermined. From germline, CDR1 is SQVTM and CDR2 ANQGSEA. V shed 5 bases and J shed 8 bases, with 12 bases lying between them. This CDR3 is built from 11 residues. CDR3 protein: CSVSGIAGYTF. The CDR3 bases are TGCAGCGTTTCAGGTATTGCCGGCTACACCTTC.

The J gene is TRBJ1-6, the V gene TRBV20-1; D unresolved. CDR1 and CDR2 (germline): DFQATT, SNEGSKA (reference sequence). The ends were cut back, 3 bases at V and 0 bases at J, with 12 bases in the middle. The CDR3 length is 16 residues. CDR3 protein: CSASVAGSSYNSPLHF. The CDR3 DNA sequence: TGCAGTGCTAGCGTGGCGGGAAGCTCCTATAATTCACCCCTCCACTTT.

This chain joins TRBV28 and TRBJ2-7, with no clear D. This CDR3 region has 14 residues. Germline lookup yields CDR1 MDHEN and CDR2 SYDVKM. With 1 base removed from V and 2 bases from J, the gap between germline ends came to 9 bases. This chain's CDR3 is CASSLSGQPYEQYF. For the CDR3, the DNA is TGTGCCAGCAGTTTATCCGGTCAGCCCTACGAGCAGTACTTC. The entire variable domain, with the rest obtained from reference TRBV28 and TRBJ2-7, is as follows: DVKVTQSSRYLVKRTGEKVFLECVQDMDHENMFWYRQDPGLGLRLIYFSYDVKMKEKGDIPEGYSVSREKKERFSLILESASTNQTSMYLCASSLSGQPYEQYFGPGTRLTVT.

The V call is TRBV9, the J call TRBJ1-2; no definite D call. Deletions cut 5 bases from V and 2 bases from J, with 7 bases between. In germline, CDR1 is SGDLS, CDR2 YYNGEE. The CDR3 sequence is 12 residues long. The CDR3 loop reads CASRGVNYGYTF. The CDR3 nucleotides read TGTGCCAGCAGAGGCGTAAACTATGGCTACACCTTC.

The chain recombines TRBV28 with TRBJ2-3; maybe TRBD2 (6 bases). The CDR3 totals 15 residues. Germline loops: CDR1 MDHEN, CDR2 SYDVKM. Deletions cut 6 bases from V and 3 bases from J, with 16 bases between. The CDR3 nucleotides are TGTGCCAGCAGCCCTTGGGGGGTCGCGACAGATACGCAGTATTTT. It specifies CASSPWGVATDTQYF.

The chain is built from TRBV5-4 and TRBJ1-1, with D uncertain. Trimming cost V 0 bases and J 4 bases, with 4 bases left between them. The CDR3 contains 12 residues. Germline values: CDR1 SGHNT, CDR2 YYREEE (reference sequence). CDR3 in DNA: TGTGCCAGCAGCTTGGACAGCACTGAAGCTTTCTTT. Protein: CASSLDSTEAFF.

V usage is TRBV20-1 and J usage is TRBJ2-7; D not resolved. The CDR3 consists of 11 residues. Trimming cost V 8 bases and J 6 bases, with 14 bases left between them. Germline-derived CDR1 and CDR2 are DFQATT and SNEGSKA (reference sequence). The CDR3 spells CSTTTTGEQYF. The CDR3 bases are TGCAGTACTACTACTACGGGCGAGCAGTACTTC.